This TCR beta chain derives from a study of a mutant IDH1 vaccine in newly diagnosed glioma. About the study: Vaccines were begun 4-6 weeks after radiotherapy alone, or with temozolomide cycles. The study, taken as a whole, reports: Pseudoprogression appeared unlinked to shifts in leading peripheral T cell clonotypes.

Per the germline V gene, CDR1 is SEHNR and CDR2 is FQNEAQ (reference sequence). Trimming took 3 bases from V and 5 from J; bases not matched to a gene: 6. There are 16 residues in the CDR3. Clones were read by immunoSEQ multiplex PCR, and TCRdb kept only the in-frame ones, dropping some. The table has 25,000 to 35,000 clones, approximately 80% seen once. Time point defined: week 23, last vaccination. Each dose of the vaccine consisted of 300 ug of mutant IDH1 20-mer peptide, with topical imiquimod. The astrocytomas were IDH1-mutant, ATRX-negative, and WHO grade 3 or 4. For this clone: The antigen is not known.

The chain joins TRBV7-9 to TRBJ2-5; TRBD2 aligns across 13 bases. This TCR came from a woman aged 18-29 years with glioma. The sequencing used PBMCs, collected from a glioma patient whose treatment included an IDH1 peptide vaccine. The DNA of the CDR3 is TGTGCCAGCAGCTTGGGACTAGCGGGGACCCTGGAGACCCAGTACTTC. This sequence encodes CASSLGLAGTLETQYF.